A single sample gave rise to the 25 T cell receptor beta chains below, sequenced in a study of PD-1 blockade in classical Hodgkin lymphoma. Exposure to brentuximab vedotin varied, and each patient had relapsed following autologous stem cell transplantation. Produced via immunoSEQ multiplex PCR; TCRdb's table is partial and in-frame only. The table records some 96,000 clones, roughly 88% of them present only once. The sequenced sample was peripheral blood mononuclear cells (PBMCs), obtained at baseline. The receptors derive from a human donor with classical Hodgkin lymphoma.

The genes are TRBV9 and TRBJ2-3, with 7 bases aligning to TRBD2. The germline CDR1 and CDR2 sequences are SGDLS and YYNGEE. With V trimmed by 4 bases and J by 1 base, 9 bases remained unmatched. The CDR3 is 16 residues long. The CDR3 is CASSPVWAGGTDTQYF. DNA for the CDR3: TGTGCCAGCAGCCCCGTGTGGGCGGGAGGCACAGATACGCAGTATTTT.

This chain joins TRBV4-3 and TRBJ2-3; TRBD2 matches 14 bases. Trimming removed 3 bases from V and 6 bases from J; junction bases left unmatched: 5. CDR3 length: 16 residues. Per germline, CDR1 LGHNA and CDR2 YSLEER. The CDR3 spells CASSQGLAGVKDTQYF. The CDR3 DNA sequence: TGCGCCAGCAGCCAGGGACTAGCGGGAGTTAAGGATACGCAGTATTTT.

The gene calls are TRBV10-3 and TRBJ2-3; the match to TRBD1 covers 7 bases. This CDR3 has 14 amino acids. With V trimmed by 10 bases and J by 1 base, 8 bases remained unmatched. In germline, CDR1 is ENHRY, CDR2 SYGVKD. The CDR3 is CATVTGSGTDTQYF. The CDR3 DNA is TGTGCCACCGTGACAGGGTCGGGCACAGATACGCAGTATTTT.

V gene TRBV19 combines with J gene TRBJ2-2, with D perhaps matching TRBD2 (5 bases). V shed 7 bases and J shed 6 bases, with 15 bases lying between them. CDR3 size: 14 residues. CDR1 LNHDA and CDR2 SQIVND come from the germline V gene (reference sequence). The CDR3 here is CASTLRALAGELFF. CDR3 nucleotide sequence: TGTGCCAGTACACTGAGGGCCCTCGCCGGGGAGCTGTTTTTT.

The V and J genes are TRBV25-1 and TRBJ2-5; TRBD1 matches 11 bases. The CDR3 length is 14 residues. The V segment lost 4 bases and the J segment 4 bases; nucleotides outside the gene matches: 2. Germline V gives CDR1 MGHDK, CDR2 SYGVNS. The CDR3 sequence is CASSVGTGGETQYF. The CDR3 nucleotides read TGTGCCAGCAGTGTCGGGACAGGGGGAGAGACCCAGTACTTC.

The chain employs TRBV2 and TRBJ2-5; D perhaps matches TRBD2 (5 bases). Per the germline V gene, CDR1 is SNHLY and CDR2 is FYNNEI. The CDR3 consists of 13 residues. V was cut by 7 bases and J by 4 bases, with 13 bases left in between. The CDR3 region is CASTGVVGETQYF. In nucleotides, the CDR3 is TGTGCCAGCACCGGGGTAGTCGGAGAGACCCAGTACTTC.

The J gene is TRBJ2-3, the V gene TRBV25-1; TRBD2 aligns across 8 bases. Germline V gives CDR1 MGHDK, CDR2 SYGVNS. The CDR3 consists of 15 residues. V lost 2 bases and J lost 5; bases outside the gene matches: 6. CDR3 residues: CASSEPGRGGDTQYF. The CDR3 DNA reads as TGTGCCAGCAGTGAACCGGGACGGGGGGGAGATACGCAGTATTTT. Complete variable domain (other parts from reference TRBV25-1 and TRBJ2-3): EADIYQTPRYLVIGTGKKITLECSQTMGHDKMYWYQQDPGMELHLIHYSYGVNSTEKGDLSSESTVSRIRTEHFPLTLESARPSHTSQYLCASSEPGRGGDTQYFGPGTRLTVL.

The chain combines TRBV10-3 with TRBJ1-1, with D unresolved. The V gene's germline CDR1 is ENHRY and CDR2 SYGVKD. The germline V and J ends were trimmed by 6 bases and 0 bases, with 11 bases remaining between them. The CDR3 is 14 residues long. CDR3 bases: TGTGCCATCAGGGAAACAGCGTTGAACACTGAAGCTTTCTTT. Protein sequence: CAIRETALNTEAFF.

The rearrangement joins TRBV7-9 to TRBJ2-1; 8 bases agree with TRBD2. The CDR3 totals 17 residues. V trimming: 4 bases; J trimming: 4 bases; junction bases outside the gene matches: 12. Germline V gives CDR1 SEHNR, CDR2 FQNEAQ (reference sequence). The CDR3 nucleotides read TGTGCCAGCAGCTCTAGCCGGTCTAGCGGGCTTTACAATGAGCAGTTCTTC. Protein product: CASSSSRSSGLYNEQFF. Using reference TRBV7-9 and TRBJ2-1 for the parts outside the CDR3, the full variable domain is DTGVSQNPRHKITKRGQNVTFRCDPISEHNRLYWYRQTLGQGPEFLTYFQNEAQLEKSRLLSDRFSAERPKGSFSTLEIQRTEQGDSAMYLCASSSSRSSGLYNEQFFGPGTRLTVL.

This rearrangement joins TRBV6-5 to TRBJ2-3, with unresolved D. There are 14 residues in the CDR3. Trimming removed 3 bases at V and 1 base at J, with 8 bases between. Germline CDR1 and CDR2: MNHEY and SVGAGI. The CDR3 sequence: CASSYPGGTDTQYF. CDR3 nucleotides: TGTGCCAGCAGTTATCCGGGTGGCACAGATACGCAGTATTTT.

The CDR3 loop is CASSPLPGTGGNTIYF. CDR3 nucleotide sequence: TGTGCCAGCTCACCACTCCCCGGCACCGGCGGAAACACCATATATTTT. This chain links TRBV18 with TRBJ1-3; D not certain. The ends were cut back, 1 base at V and 4 bases at J, with 14 bases in the middle. The germline CDR1 and CDR2 sequences are KGHSH and LQKENI. The CDR3 has 16 residues.

This clone has a single count. The chain is built from TRBV4-1 and TRBJ2-7; 8 bases are shared with TRBD2. Trimming at V came to 1 base and at J to 5 bases, leaving 7 bases not matched to a gene. The CDR3 has 15 residues. From germline, CDR1 is MGHRA and CDR2 YSYEKL. CDR3 in DNA: TGCGCCAGCAGCCAAGTCGAACTAGCGGCGAACGAGCAGTACTTC. Translation gives CASSQVELAANEQYF.

The rearrangement joins TRBV19 to TRBJ1-4; D possibly corresponds to TRBD1 (5 bases). Trimming removed 3 bases from V and 7 bases from J, with 21 bases in between. The CDR3 is 17 residues long. Germline V gives CDR1 LNHDA, CDR2 SQIVND (reference sequence). In nucleotides, the CDR3 is TGTGCCAGTAGTATGATAGGTGGGGGACCCGGGACTGAAAAACTGTTTTTT. Protein sequence: CASSMIGGGPGTEKLFF.

J is TRBJ2-1 and V is TRBV29-1; 9 bases are shared with TRBD2. The CDR3 loop spans 12 amino acids. Germline V gives CDR1 SQVTM, CDR2 ANQGSEA. Germline trimming cut 7 bases from V and 3 bases from J; bases unmatched to any gene: 1. The CDR3 nucleotides are TGCAGCGGTAGCGGGAGCTACAATGAGCAGTTCTTC. It specifies CSGSGSYNEQFF.

This clone was counted only a few times. The chain couples TRBV11-2 to TRBJ1-5, with D maybe TRBD1 (5 bases). The V gene lost 5 bases and the J gene lost 7 bases, with 15 bases spanning the gap. The CDR3 extends over 14 amino acids. Germline CDR1 SGHAT, CDR2 FQNNGV. The chain's CDR3 is CASSVGPAGQPQHF. DNA for the CDR3: TGTGCCAGCAGCGTTGGACCCGCAGGGCAGCCCCAGCATTTT.

About this clone: Other DNA sequences in the same sample also yield this CDR3. The genes are TRBV5-1 and TRBJ1-2; D remains unclear. V was trimmed by 2 bases and J by 0 bases, leaving 8 bases between them. CDR1 and CDR2 (germline): SGHRS, YFSETQ. The CDR3 sequence is 14 residues long. The CDR3 DNA reads TGCGCCAGCAGCTTAGAGTCTCCTAACTATGGCTACACCTTC. Amino acids: CASSLESPNYGYTF.

The chain employs TRBV5-1 and TRBJ2-5; the match to TRBD2 covers 9 bases. Germline V CDR1 and CDR2: SGHRS, YFSETQ. The V and J ends lost 4 bases and 5 bases, in that order; junction bases with no gene match: 6. There are 14 residues in the CDR3. CDR3 coding DNA: TGCGCCAGCAGCCCCAGGACTAGCGATGAGACCCAGTACTTC. Translation: CASSPRTSDETQYF.

The chain links TRBV7-2 to TRBJ2-3; D uncertain. CDR3 length equals 15 residues. Germline CDR1 is SGHTA and CDR2 is FQGNSA. The V end lost 4 bases, the J end lost 0 bases, and 11 bases lay between the germline ends. The CDR3 protein is CASSSQQPSTDTQYF. As DNA, the CDR3 is TGTGCCAGCAGCTCCCAGCAGCCTAGCACAGATACGCAGTATTTT.

The CDR3, as DNA: TGTGCCAGCTCTCCCGGGACAGTTAACACCGGGGAGCTGTTTTTT. This translates into CASSPGTVNTGELFF. The chain uses TRBV18 and TRBJ2-2, with 7 positions matching TRBD1. The CDR3 contains 15 residues. Germline V gives CDR1 KGHSH, CDR2 LQKENI. The V and J ends lost 6 bases and 2 bases, in that order; junction bases with no gene match: 6.

The table lists this clone with a few counts. The V and J genes are TRBV7-9 and TRBJ1-5; D call uncertain. Germline V lookup: CDR1 SEHNR, CDR2 FQNEAQ (reference sequence). V dropped 5 bases and J dropped 2 bases, with 13 bases sitting between them. This CDR3 region has 15 residues. CDR3 protein: CASSTEGGGNQPQHF. The CDR3, as DNA: TGTGCCAGCAGCACCGAGGGCGGCGGCAATCAGCCCCAGCATTTT.

This chain joins TRBV6-6 and TRBJ2-1; D gene unclear. Germline V CDR1 and CDR2: MNHNY, SVGAGI (reference sequence). The CDR3 length is 12 residues. V lost 2 bases and J lost 8, with 7 bases in between. The CDR3: CASSYTLDEQFF. The CDR3, as DNA: TGTGCCAGCAGTTACACTTTGGATGAGCAGTTCTTC.

V is TRBV7-9 and J is TRBJ2-1; 8 bases map to TRBD2. Losses at the gene ends were 4 bases for V and 3 bases for J; bases not matched to a gene: 5. Germline V CDR1 and CDR2: SEHNR, FQNEAQ (reference sequence). The CDR3 loop spans 15 amino acids. CDR3 in amino acids: CASSSPGTSYNEQFF. CDR3 coding DNA: TGTGCCAGCAGCTCACCCGGGACTAGCTACAATGAGCAGTTCTTC. Looking up the rest from reference TRBV7-9 and TRBJ2-1 gives the full variable domain: DTGVSQNPRHKITKRGQNVTFRCDPISEHNRLYWYRQTLGQGPEFLTYFQNEAQLEKSRLLSDRFSAERPKGSFSTLEIQRTEQGDSAMYLCASSSPGTSYNEQFFGPGTRLTVL.

V is TRBV7-2 and J is TRBJ2-1, with TRBD2 matching over 9 bases. With 6 bases clipped from V and 6 bases from J, the junction kept 9 bases outside the gene matches. Germline V lookup: CDR1 SGHTA, CDR2 FQGNSA. The CDR3 spans 15 residues. CDR3 bases: TGTGCCAGCAGGGGAGCGGGAGGCTCCGTCAATGAGCAGTTCTTC. It codes for CASRGAGGSVNEQFF.

The chain uses TRBV19 and TRBJ2-5; the D gene is possibly TRBD1 (5 bases). Trimming removed 3 bases from V and 5 bases from J, with 16 bases in between. Germline V gene lookup returns CDR1 LNHDA and CDR2 SQIVND (reference sequence). The CDR3 runs 15 residues. CDR3 sequence (DNA): TGTGCCAGTAGTATCGTGAAGGGGTTGCGGGAGACCCAGTACTTC. Translation gives CASSIVKGLRETQYF. Looking up the rest from reference TRBV19 and TRBJ2-5 gives the full variable domain: DGGITQSPKYLFRKEGQNVTLSCEQNLNHDAMYWYRQDPGQGLRLIYYSQIVNDFQKGDIAEGYSVSREKKESFPLTVTSAQKNPTAFYLCASSIVKGLRETQYFGPGTRLLVL.

This CDR3 is CASSPAPLPGSPLHF. In DNA form, the CDR3 reads TGTGCCAGCAGCCCCGCCCCCCTCCCTGGTTCACCCCTCCACTTT. The chain has TRBV7-2 and TRBJ1-6; D is undetermined. The germline V and J ends were trimmed by 5 bases and 9 bases, with 17 bases remaining between them. Germline V CDR1 and CDR2: SGHTA, FQGNSA. The length of the CDR3 is 15 residues.